The clone carrying this T cell receptor (beta chain) was observed a few times. No antigen is known for it. Template for every sorted-subset replicate PCR totaled roughly 200 ng DNA, 30,000 to 35,000 T cell genomes. Sequencing was performed with immunoSEQ multiplex PCR; in TCRdb, only in-frame clones are kept and a portion is missing. The data show around 700,000 clones, less than 80% seen once. Donation came from healthy HIV-negative adults that had no recent acute infections or vaccinations. The entry originates in a study of shared clonotypes between healthy human individuals. On the study more broadly: Three plates were used per donor for CD4 naive, three for CD4 memory, two for CD8 naive and one for CD8 memory. General study findings and limits: The four-donor shared clonotypes exceeded non-shared clonotypes in generation probability, with non-shared ones scoring lower.

V was clipped by 5 bases and J by 9 bases, with 12 bases between them. This CDR3 has 12 residues. Germline V lookup: CDR1 MGHDK, CDR2 SYGVNS. Sequenced material: memory CD4+ T cells sorted from blood. Sample subset: CD45RA-negative fraction. The clonotype was recovered from a woman aged 25 to 39 in good health. The chain joins TRBV25-1 to TRBJ2-3; D is unresolved. DNA for the CDR3: TGTGCCAGCAGTTCCAGGCGAGACACGCAGTATTTT. It codes for CASSSRRDTQYF.